This TCR beta chain was retrieved from a study of blood T cell repertoires in COVID-19. Study in general: Sources were T cells, B-cell-depleted T cells, or PBMCs; the material itself was cDNA or gDNA.

The Seattle patients joined while their infection was active and were tracked longitudinally afterward. Germline CDR1 reads SGHKS; CDR2 reads YYEKEE (reference sequence). The J segment lost 3 bases and the V segment lost 4 bases, leaving 9 bases of the junction unmatched. The CDR3 spans 16 residues. Profiled with immunoSEQ multiplex PCR; TCRdb holds only in-frame clones, not every one. The sample lists around 200,000 clones, around 79% seen once, with roughly 5.7% in the top ten. The chain is built from TRBV5-5 and TRBJ2-7; 11 nucleotides align to TRBD1. This receptor was obtained from a woman in her thirties or forties with COVID-19, enrolled during active disease. Sequenced: peripheral blood. The CDR3: CASSRAGTGGSYEQYF. In DNA form, the CDR3 reads TGTGCCAGCAGCCGAGCTGGGACAGGGGGGAGCTACGAGCAGTACTTC.